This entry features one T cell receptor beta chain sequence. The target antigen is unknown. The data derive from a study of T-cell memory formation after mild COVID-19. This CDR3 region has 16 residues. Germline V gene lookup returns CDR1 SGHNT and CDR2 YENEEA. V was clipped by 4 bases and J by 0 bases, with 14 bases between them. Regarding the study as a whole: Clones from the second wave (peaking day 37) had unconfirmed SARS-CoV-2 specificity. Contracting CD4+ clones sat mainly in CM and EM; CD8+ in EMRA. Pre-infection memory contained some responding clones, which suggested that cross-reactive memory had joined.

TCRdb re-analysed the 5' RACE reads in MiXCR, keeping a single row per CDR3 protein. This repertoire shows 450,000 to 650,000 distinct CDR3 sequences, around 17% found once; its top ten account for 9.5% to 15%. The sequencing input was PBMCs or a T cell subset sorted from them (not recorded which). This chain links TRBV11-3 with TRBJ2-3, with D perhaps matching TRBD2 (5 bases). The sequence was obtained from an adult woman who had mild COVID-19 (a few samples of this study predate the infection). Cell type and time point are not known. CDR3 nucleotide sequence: TGTGCCAGCAGCTCACCCGTTCTAGCCAGCACAGATACGCAGTATTTT. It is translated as CASSSPVLASTDTQYF.